One sample yielded the 22 T cell receptor beta chains listed below, sequenced in a study of cytomegalovirus exposure and HLA in healthy donors. The PCR was carried out with 60 Vbeta primers and 13 Jbeta primers. Sequencing used immunoSEQ multiplex PCR; TCRdb keeps in-frame clones, though not all of them. The sample holds over 150,000 clones; over 70% are singletons and the top ten take about 2.9%. Source material: PBMCs. These receptors originate from a woman in her forties or fifties in good health and CMV-seropositive.

This chain connects TRBV7-2 to TRBJ2-1; D call uncertain. The CDR3 spans 13 residues. Germline CDR1 reads SGHTA; CDR2 reads FQGNSA. Trimming pared 1 base from V and 10 bases from J, leaving 11 bases between. CDR3: CASSLEYPNEQFF. CDR3 DNA: TGTGCCAGCAGCTTAGAATACCCTAACGAGCAGTTCTTC.

V is TRBV14 and J is TRBJ1-2; the D gene is possibly TRBD1 (5 bases). Germline V gene lookup returns CDR1 SGHDN and CDR2 FVKESK. This CDR3 is 14 amino acids long. V was shortened by 1 base and J by 3 bases, with 9 bases between the two germline ends. This chain's CDR3 is CASSQAGFDYGYTF. CDR3 nucleotides: TGTGCCAGCAGCCAAGCAGGGTTCGACTATGGCTACACCTTC.

This sequence joins TRBV9 and TRBJ1-3; maybe TRBD1 (5 bases). The V end lost 4 bases, the J end lost 1 base, and 12 bases lay between the germline ends. Germline assignment: CDR1 SGDLS and CDR2 YYNGEE. The CDR3 has 15 amino acids. The CDR3 bases are TGTGCCAGCAGCCCCCGGGGGGGTTCTGGAAACACCATATATTTT. This sequence encodes CASSPRGGSGNTIYF.

This chain joins TRBV7-2 and TRBJ2-5, with a possible D match to TRBD2 (5 bases). V lost 6 bases, J lost 5 bases, and 13 bases lay in between. The CDR3 spans 13 residues. Germline values: CDR1 SGHTA, CDR2 FQGNSA. The CDR3 is CASSWVERETQYF. The DNA for the CDR3 is TGTGCCAGCAGTTGGGTTGAGCGGGAGACCCAGTACTTC.

On this clone: The germline gene is not matched at one end of the junction; a read error may be the cause. V usage is TRBV7-7 and J usage is TRBJ2-2; possible D gene TRBD2, 6 bases. The germline V gene encodes CDR1 SSHAT and CDR2 FNYEAQ (reference sequence). The CDR3 is 16 amino acids. The CDR3 region has the DNA TGTGCTAGCAGCCGCGACCGGTTGGGGGGCACCGGGGAGCTGTTTTTT. This sequence encodes CASSRDRLGGTGELFF.

The V and J genes are TRBV4-1 and TRBJ2-2, with 8 bases matching TRBD1. V lost 4 bases, J lost 5 bases, and 9 bases stayed unmatched. Germline CDR1 MGHRA, CDR2 YSYEKL. There are 16 residues in the CDR3. The CDR3 protein is CASSLSPGGETGELFF. CDR3 nucleotide sequence: TGCGCCAGCAGCCTTAGTCCAGGGGGCGAAACCGGGGAGCTGTTTTTT.

The rearrangement uses TRBV14 and TRBJ2-7, with 7 bases lining up with TRBD1. CDR3 size: 14 residues. Germline V gene data show CDR1 as SGHDN and CDR2 as FVKESK. Germline trimming cut 4 bases from V and 2 bases from J; bases unmatched to any gene: 5. CDR3 sequence reads: CASSPRDRPYEQYF. DNA for the CDR3: TGTGCCAGCAGCCCACGGGACAGACCCTACGAGCAGTACTTC.

This chain's CDR3 is CASSYRLAWVTDTQYF. The CDR3 DNA is TGTGCCAGCAGCTACCGACTAGCCTGGGTCACAGATACGCAGTATTTT. The chain carries TRBV5-4 and TRBJ2-3; TRBD2 agrees at 7 bases. J was trimmed by 2 bases and V by 3 bases; bases with no gene match: 9. CDR3 length: 16 amino acids. The V gene's germline CDR1 is SGHNT and CDR2 YYREEE (reference sequence).

The CDR3: CASSVDGGAGNTIYF. The CDR3 DNA sequence: TGTGCCAGCAGCGTAGACGGGGGGGCGGGAAACACCATATATTTT. The chain recombines TRBV9 with TRBJ1-3, with D possibly TRBD1 on 6 matching bases. Germline lookup yields CDR1 SGDLS and CDR2 YYNGEE. The CDR3 is 15 amino acids. The V and J ends lost 0 bases and 4 bases respectively, with 11 bases between them.

The chain uses TRBV10-3 and TRBJ1-1; 7 positions match TRBD1. J lost 6 bases, V lost 8 bases, and 6 bases had no gene match. The CDR3 has 12 residues. Per the germline V gene, CDR1 is ENHRY and CDR2 is SYGVKD. The CDR3 DNA reads as TGTGCCATCGGGGAAGGGACAGCTGAAGCTTTCTTT. Its protein product is CAIGEGTAEAFF.

This clone was detected once. The chain recombines TRBV12-5 with TRBJ1-4; 7 bases fit TRBD1. This CDR3 has 14 amino acids. Per the germline V gene, CDR1 is LGHNT and CDR2 is FRNRAP. The ends lost 6 bases at V and 4 bases at J; junction bases unmatched: 5. This CDR3 is CASGKGAGNEKLFF. The CDR3 DNA reads as TGTGCTAGTGGGAAGGGGGCTGGTAATGAAAAACTGTTTTTT.

This chain joins TRBV7-8 and TRBJ1-5, with D possibly matching TRBD1 (5 bases). V was trimmed by 5 bases and J by 6 bases, leaving 17 bases between them. The CDR3 runs to 15 residues. Germline V lookup: CDR1 SGHVS, CDR2 FQNEAQ. CDR3 residues: CASSPGRGDTQPQHF. The CDR3 DNA is TGTGCCAGCAGCCCGGGGAGGGGAGATACTCAGCCCCAGCATTTT.

V gene TRBV5-6 combines with J gene TRBJ2-1, with a weak D call TRBD1 (5 bases). CDR1 SGHDT and CDR2 YYEEEE come from the germline V gene. Trimming removed 3 bases from V and 4 bases from J, with 17 bases in between. There are 16 residues in the CDR3. DNA for the CDR3: TGTGCCAGCAGCTGGGCAGGGTCGAGTTGGTACAATGAGCAGTTCTTC. It encodes CASSWAGSSWYNEQFF.

V is TRBV19 and J is TRBJ1-1; D not resolved. The germline V gene encodes CDR1 LNHDA and CDR2 SQIVND (reference sequence). The CDR3 has 15 amino acids. Trimming pared 6 bases from V and 4 bases from J, leaving 18 bases between. The CDR3: CASSPVKGGRTEAFF. The CDR3 DNA sequence: TGTGCCAGTAGCCCCGTGAAGGGCGGGCGCACTGAAGCTTTCTTT.

The chain is built from TRBV9 and TRBJ1-1; a possible D gene is TRBD1 (5 bases). This CDR3 contains 15 residues. The V gene lost 0 bases and the J gene lost 10 bases, with 19 bases spanning the gap. Germline CDR1 is SGDLS and CDR2 is YYNGEE. This CDR3 is CASSVGGGDPVGAFF. DNA for the CDR3: TGTGCCAGCAGCGTAGGCGGAGGGGACCCCGTTGGAGCTTTCTTT.

The genes are TRBV2 and TRBJ1-3; 7 bases are a match to TRBD1. The V segment lost 6 bases and the J segment 4 bases; nucleotides outside the gene matches: 12. The CDR3 is 16 amino acids. CDR1 and CDR2 (germline): SNHLY, FYNNEI. CDR3: CASSAVRTGLGNTIYF. CDR3 DNA sequence: TGTGCCAGCAGCGCGGTTCGGACAGGCCTAGGAAACACCATATATTTT.

In the case of this clone: A read error is likely, as this CDR3 ends without the conserved phenylalanine or tryptophan. The DNA is omitted, as the CDR3 cannot be located on it reliably, and the CDR3 follows TCRdb's listing. The chain's CDR3 is CASSGQGWAGSV. The chain couples TRBV2 to TRBJ1-3; the D call in the table, TRBD1, was not verified against the DNA. The CDR3 is 12 residues long, ends included. Germline CDR1 is SNHLY and CDR2 is FYNNEI.

The gene calls are TRBV5-4 and TRBJ1-6; 8 bases line up with TRBD1. The CDR3 sequence is 16 residues long. Germline CDR1 SGHNT, CDR2 YYREEE (reference sequence). Trimming at V came to 4 bases and at J to 2 bases, leaving 5 bases not matched to a gene. The CDR3 DNA is TGTGCCAGCAGCCTAGGACAGGGTACCTATAATTCACCCCTCCACTTT. Protein sequence: CASSLGQGTYNSPLHF.

The CDR3 sequence: CASSYRDSREEGYTF. The CDR3 DNA follows: TGTGCCAGCAGTTACCGGGACAGTCGTGAAGAGGGCTACACCTTC. The J gene is TRBJ1-2, the V gene TRBV6-6, with 7 bases fitting TRBD1. The CDR3 covers 15 residues. The germline CDR1 and CDR2 sequences are MNHNY and SVGAGI (reference sequence). With V trimmed by 2 bases and J by 8 bases, 11 bases remained unmatched.

The genes are TRBV6-1 and TRBJ1-3; 9 bases line up with TRBD1. This CDR3 comprises 15 residues. Looked up from germline, CDR1 is MNHNS and CDR2 is SASEGT. Trimming took 3 bases from V and 2 from J; bases not matched to a gene: 2. In nucleotides, the CDR3 is TGTGCCAGCAGTGACACAGGGGGCGCTGGAAACACCATATATTTT. This codes for CASSDTGGAGNTIYF.

This chain joins TRBV18 and TRBJ1-1; D perhaps matches TRBD1 (6 bases). Germline V CDR1 and CDR2: KGHSH, LQKENI. The CDR3 runs to 15 residues. Trimming removed 2 bases at V and 0 bases at J, with 10 bases between. CDR3 sequence (DNA): TGTGCCAGCTCACCAAGCCGGGACATGAACACTGAAGCTTTCTTT. Translation: CASSPSRDMNTEAFF.

This chain links TRBV5-4 with TRBJ2-3, with a weak D call TRBD2 (5 bases). This CDR3 has 15 residues. The germline V gene has CDR1 SGHNT and CDR2 YYREEE (reference sequence). Trimming cost V 4 bases and J 3 bases, with 15 bases left between them. CDR3 DNA: TGTGCCAGCAGCGAGGGAGCCTTGCCGACAGATACGCAGTATTTT. It encodes CASSEGALPTDTQYF. Filled out from reference TRBV5-4 and TRBJ2-3, the complete variable domain reads ETGVTQSPTHLIKTRGQQVTLRCSSQSGHNTVSWYQQALGQGPQFIFQYYREEENGRGNFPPRFSGLQFPNYSSELNVNALELDDSALYLCASSEGALPTDTQYFGPGTRLTVL.